These 9 T cell receptor beta chains share one sample of origin, sequenced in a study of patients and donors after allogeneic stem cell transplantation. TCRdb ran MiXCR on the RT-PCR reads and lists one entry per CDR3 protein. The sample shows approximately 170,000 distinct CDR3 sequences, approximately 30% of them seen only once. The sequenced sample consisted of blood, either unsorted or a sorted T cell fraction (not recorded which). All receptors derive from a human donor who was either an allogeneic HSCT recipient or a stem cell or donor lymphocyte infusion donor (not recorded which). It is not recorded whose cells these are; they may come from a transplant donor.

With regard to this clonotype: A clone one base away is much larger, so this may be a read error. This chain uses TRBV12-3 or TRBV12-4 with TRBJ1-1, with TRBD1 matching 9 bases. The CDR3 spans 13 residues. This CDR3 reads CASSPYRGLRALF. The CDR3 DNA is TGTGCCAGCAGTCCTTACAGGGGGCTAAGAGCTTTGTTT.

This clonotype appeared many times. This sequence joins TRBV12-3 or TRBV12-4 and TRBJ2-1, with 10 bases that match TRBD2. The V gene end was trimmed by 2 bases and the J gene end by 5 bases; junction bases not matched to a gene: 3. The CDR3 is 15 residues long. The CDR3 nucleotides are TGTGCCAGCAGTTTACGGACTAGCGGAAACAATGAGCAGTTCTTC. This gives the protein CASSLRTSGNNEQFF.

This clonotype was recorded a few times. The chain employs TRBV7-9 and TRBJ2-5; TRBD2 matches at 7 bases. CDR1 is SEHNR, CDR2 FQNEAQ, per germline (reference sequence). Trimming took 5 bases from V and 2 from J; bases not matched to a gene: 11. This CDR3 comprises 16 residues. The CDR3 is CASSEWRGIVQETQYF. CDR3 nucleotides: TGTGCCAGCAGCGAGTGGCGGGGGATCGTTCAAGAGACCCAGTACTTC.

In this sample, this clonotype turned up a few times. This sequence joins TRBV27 and TRBJ2-7; tentative D call: TRBD2 (6 bases). Trimming took off 6 bases at V and 2 bases at J, with 17 bases between the two ends. Germline V gene lookup returns CDR1 MNHEY and CDR2 SMNVEV (reference sequence). The CDR3 is 15 amino acids. CDR3 amino acids: CASSRPLARPYEQYF. The CDR3 nucleotides read TGTGCCAGCAGCCGTCCCCTAGCGCGGCCCTACGAGCAGTACTTC.

In this sample, this clonotype turned up a few times. The V and J genes are TRBV5-4 and TRBJ1-1; possibly TRBD1 for D (6 bases). Germline lookup yields CDR1 SGHNT and CDR2 YYREEE (reference sequence). The CDR3 loop spans 15 amino acids. V was pared by 0 bases and J by 8 bases, with 17 bases between. In nucleotides, the CDR3 is TGTGCCAGCAGCTTGGACTACACTAACACAGGGGAAGCTTTCTTT. Its protein is CASSLDYTNTGEAFF.

The rearrangement joins TRBV24-1 to TRBJ2-7; 7 bases map to TRBD2. Trimming removed 3 bases from V and 5 bases from J; junction bases left unmatched: 9. This CDR3 contains 15 residues. CDR1 is KGHDR and CDR2 is SFDVKD in the germline V gene. This chain's CDR3 is CATSDVRGGRNEQYF. As DNA, the CDR3 is TGTGCCACCAGTGATGTCCGGGGAGGGAGGAACGAGCAGTACTTC.

This clonotype was counted once. The CDR3 does not close with the conserved phenylalanine or tryptophan, likely indicating a read error. Because the CDR3's place on the DNA is in doubt, the DNA is left out and the CDR3 is given as listed by TCRdb. The chain links TRBV7-3 to TRBJ1-2. Germline CDR1 reads SGHTA; CDR2 reads FQGTGA. The CDR3 has 10 amino acids, counting both end residues. The CDR3 sequence is CASSLTSREA.

This chain connects TRBV27 to TRBJ1-1; TRBD1 matches at 9 bases. Germline V CDR1 and CDR2: MNHEY, SMNVEV (reference sequence). The CDR3 runs to 14 residues. The V and J ends lost 0 bases and 7 bases, in that order; junction bases with no gene match: 3. This chain's CDR3 is CASSLSRDRVEAFF. The CDR3 coding sequence is TGTGCCAGCAGTTTATCCCGGGACAGGGTTGAAGCTTTCTTT.

In this sample, this clonotype turned up a few times. This chain links TRBV20-1 with TRBJ1-5; 9 bases are a match to TRBD1. The ends lost 5 bases at V and 2 bases at J; junction bases unmatched: 10. The CDR3 consists of 16 residues. Germline lookup yields CDR1 DFQATT and CDR2 SNEGSKA (reference sequence). CDR3 residues: CSAPNPGQGGNQPQHF. The CDR3, as DNA: TGCAGTGCTCCTAACCCGGGACAGGGTGGCAATCAGCCCCAGCATTTT.